This T cell receptor beta chain was recorded in a study of cytomegalovirus exposure and HLA in healthy donors. The study's findings and limits: Later genetic work tied a missense DCLRE1C variant to beta-chain V and J trimming.

For this clone: What it binds is not known.

PCR was performed using 60 Vbeta and 13 Jbeta primers. Sequencing used immunoSEQ multiplex PCR; TCRdb keeps in-frame clones, though not all of them. Altogether about 81,000 clones are present, around four fifths being singletons, with the ten largest covering 3%. Germline V gene sequence: CDR1 KGHSH, CDR2 LQKENI. Losses at the gene ends were 3 bases for V and 5 bases for J; bases not matched to a gene: 18. This CDR3 spans 21 amino acids. J is TRBJ2-2 and V is TRBV18; TRBD2 matches 13 bases. The specimen sequenced was PBMCs. The source is a man aged 50 or older in good health and CMV-seropositive. The CDR3 loop is CASSPKTSGRTAYLITGELFF. The CDR3, as DNA: TGTGCCAGCTCACCGAAGACTAGCGGGAGGACCGCCTACCTAATTACCGGGGAGCTGTTTTTT.